The 8 T cell receptor beta chains in this list originate from one sample, sequenced in a study of shared clonotypes between healthy human individuals. The method was immunoSEQ multiplex PCR; TCRdb's version includes in-frame clones alone and lacks a portion of them. The profile shows some 2.4 million clones, approximately 94% of them singletons. What was sequenced was naive CD4+ T cells from PBMCs. Subset specified: CD45RA+ positively selected. These TCRs come from a man aged 18-30 years in good health. Some clones in this sample may be carry-over from other donors' samples.

The chain combines TRBV5-4 with TRBJ2-7; weak D call: TRBD1 (5 bases). The V gene lost 4 bases and the J gene lost 2 bases, with 13 bases spanning the gap. The CDR3 is 14 residues long. CDR1 is SGHNT and CDR2 is YYREEE in the germline V gene (reference sequence). The CDR3 sequence is CASSPNDRTYEQYF. The CDR3 region has the DNA TGTGCCAGCAGCCCTAACGACAGAACCTACGAGCAGTACTTC.

This chain connects TRBV14 to TRBJ2-1, with 9 bases aligning to TRBD2. There are 16 residues in the CDR3. In germline, CDR1 is SGHDN, CDR2 FVKESK. V trimming: 4 bases; J trimming: 4 bases; junction bases outside the gene matches: 8. The CDR3 DNA reads as TGTGCCAGCAGCCGTTATGAGACTAGCGGTTACAATGAGCAGTTCTTC. Protein: CASSRYETSGYNEQFF.

This sequence joins TRBV15 and TRBJ1-2; D uncertain. Trimming took off 0 bases at V and 4 bases at J, with 15 bases between the two ends. The V gene's germline CDR1 is LNHNV and CDR2 YYDKDF (reference sequence). The CDR3 sequence is 16 residues long. The CDR3 nucleotides read TGTGCCACCAGCAGAGATAAAGGGTCAGGCAGCTATGGCTACACCTTC. Translated, it gives CATSRDKGSGSYGYTF.

CDR3 region: CASSQVPSINTEAFF. For the CDR3, the DNA is TGTGCCAGCAGCCAAGTTCCTTCTATTAACACTGAAGCTTTCTTT. The V gene is TRBV4-2, the J gene TRBJ1-1; D uncertain. Trimming removed 1 base at V and 2 bases at J, with 11 bases between. Looked up from germline, CDR1 is LGHNA and CDR2 is YNFKEQ. The CDR3 contains 15 residues.

This clone was counted a single time. The chain links TRBV6-1 to TRBJ2-2; D ambiguous. V lost 7 bases, J lost 1 base, and 7 bases lay in between. Germline V gene data show CDR1 as MNHNS and CDR2 as SASEGT. The CDR3 runs to 13 residues. The CDR3 bases are TGTGCCAGCATTCCCAGGAACACCGGGGAGCTGTTTTTT. Translated: CASIPRNTGELFF.

V and J are TRBV21-1 and TRBJ1-1; the table's D call of TRBD1 was not tested on the DNA. TRBV21-1 is tagged as a pseudogene. The CDR3 sequence is 19 residues long. CDR3 sequence (DNA): TGTGCCAGCAGCCCCCCCCGCCTCCCGGACATCTTTGGGAACACTGAAGCTTTCTTT. It translates to CASSPPRLPDIFGNTEAFF.

The rearrangement uses TRBV5-1 and TRBJ1-1; 10 nucleotides agree with TRBD1. J lost 5 bases, V lost 2 bases, and 3 bases had no gene match. The CDR3 totals 14 residues. The V gene's germline CDR1 is SGHRS and CDR2 YFSETQ. CDR3 DNA sequence: TGCGCCAGCAGCTTCCGGGACAGGGGTACTGAAGCTTTCTTT. It specifies CASSFRDRGTEAFF.

The rearrangement links TRBV6-1 to TRBJ2-1, with TRBD1 matching 10 bases. The CDR3 totals 15 residues. The trim removed 7 bases at V and 4 bases at J, leaving 7 bases unmatched. Germline CDR1 is MNHNS and CDR2 is SASEGT. In DNA, the CDR3 is TGTGCCAGCAAAAAGACAGGGGGCGGGTACAATGAGCAGTTCTTC. The encoded protein is CASKKTGGGYNEQFF.